The 3 T cell receptor beta chains below were found in one sample sequenced in a study of vaccination effects on CD4 cells after COVID-19 (dated by TCRdb to between 2022 and 2023). To identify antigen-specific CD4+ T cell clonotypes by their expansion, the ViraFEST assay first stimulated PBMC with viral peptide pools and then applied TCR sequencing. After more than nine days of culture, CD4+ T cells were isolated with the EasySep CD4+ T cell isolation kit. The method was the immunoSEQ multiplex PCR assay. The source is immuneACCESS, and TCRdb retained only in-frame sequences with V and J called. Part of the clones is not carried over; for the studies checked, unresolved V genes explain less than half of this, and the remainder is unexplained. A total of some 20,000 clones appear in this sample, about 73% of them only once. Roughly 16% of the sample is held by the ten biggest clonotypes. No antigens are known for them.

The sample consisted of CD4+ T cells from PBMCs cultured with HCoV-229E spike peptides, taken before COVID-19 vaccination. The sample's cell subset or site label, decoded: HCoV-229E spike overlapping peptide pool stimulation. The receptors here all came from a human donor who received a COVID-19 vaccine.

The rearrangement uses TRBV15 and TRBJ1-3, with no clear D. V was clipped by 5 bases and J by 1 base, with 15 bases between them. This CDR3 is built from 16 residues. Germline lookup yields CDR1 LNHNV and CDR2 YYDKDF (reference sequence). The CDR3 DNA follows: TGTGCCACCAGCGCCAGAAATCGAGGTTCTGGAAACACCATATATTTT. Protein: CATSARNRGSGNTIYF.

The chain has TRBV6-5 and TRBJ1-2, with 7 bases fitting TRBD1. The CDR3 consists of 13 residues. Trimming cost V 6 bases and J 6 bases; bases outside gene matches: 7. Germline V lookup: CDR1 MNHEY, CDR2 SVGAGI. Here the CDR3 reads CASSAGQRNGYTF. In DNA form, the CDR3 reads TGTGCCAGCAGCGCGGGACAGCGTAATGGCTACACCTTC.

By proportion, this clone is medium-sized (0.01 to 0.1%). The chain's CDR3 is CASRNTGGYGYTF. As DNA, the CDR3 is TGTGCCAGCAGAAATACAGGGGGCTATGGCTACACCTTC. The J gene is TRBJ1-2, the V gene TRBV6-5; 8 nucleotides match TRBD1. This CDR3 is built from 13 residues. V lost 6 bases and J lost 4; bases outside the gene matches: 4. Germline V lookup: CDR1 MNHEY, CDR2 SVGAGI.